This T cell receptor (beta chain) was observed in a study of blood T cells in healthy people across ages. Findings and limits, study-wide: Expanded clonotype changes were possibly confounded by unknown donor CMV status.

Comments on this clonotype: Its antigen is still unknown. A read error may produce the germline difference seen at one junction end.

The V gene's germline CDR1 is SGHAT and CDR2 FQDESV (reference sequence). This CDR3 comprises 13 residues. A second PCR, run for roughly 7 to 11 cycles, used a sample-barcoded 5' primer plus a J-beta primer mix. One entry per CDR3 protein, called by TCRdb with MiXCR from the 5' RACE reads. Of about 680,000 distinct CDR3 sequences listed, about 52% are singletons. At least 6 micrograms of total RNA were extracted per sample. This TCR was sampled from a woman aged 55-69 years in good health. Sequenced: blood. This chain joins TRBV11-1 and TRBJ2-1, with a possible D match to TRBD2 (6 bases). The J call may be mistaken, given a closer DNA end match to TRBJ2-7. The DNA for the CDR3 is TGTGCCAGCAGCCTAGCGTTATACAATGAGCAGTACTTC. Amino acids: CASSLALYNEQYF.